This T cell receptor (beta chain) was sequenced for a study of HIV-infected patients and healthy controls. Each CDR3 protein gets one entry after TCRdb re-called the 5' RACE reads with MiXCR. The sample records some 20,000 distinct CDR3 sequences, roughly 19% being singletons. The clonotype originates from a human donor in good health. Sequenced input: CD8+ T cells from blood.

In DNA form, the CDR3 reads TGTGCCAGCAGTGCACCTAGCGGGGGGATCCAAGAGACCCAGTACTTC. Protein: CASSAPSGGIQETQYF. The chain couples TRBV12-3 or TRBV12-4 to TRBJ2-5, with 11 bases matching TRBD2. J was trimmed by 1 base and V by 5 bases; bases with no gene match: 6. The CDR3 has 16 amino acids.